What follows is one TCR beta chain and its context. No antigen is known for it. V shed 6 bases and J shed 3 bases, with 12 bases lying between them. The CDR3 is 13 amino acids. Germline V gene lookup returns CDR1 MNHEY and CDR2 SMNVEV (reference sequence). This sample was included in a study of graft-versus-host responses after intestinal transplantation. The repertoire was sequenced with immunoSEQ multiplex PCR; TCRdb's copy has only in-frame clones and lacks some. The repertoire has about 93,000 clones, approximately 92% of them found once; the top ten carry around 0.49%. This sequence was found in a human donor who received an intestinal transplant. This specimen consisted of unstimulated CD8+ T cells sorted from spleen or lymph node cells, obtained before intestinal transplant. This chain links TRBV27 with TRBJ2-7; D is possibly TRBD2 (6 bases). CDR3 in DNA: TGTGCCAGCAGGGAAGGGACTTACTACGAGCAGTACTTC. Protein: CASREGTYYEQYF.